This passage covers 20 T cell receptor beta chains from one sample sequenced in a study of cytomegalovirus exposure and HLA in healthy donors. With 60 Vbeta and 13 Jbeta primers, the PCR was carried out. Generated by immunoSEQ multiplex PCR, the TCRdb table keeps only in-frame clones and is missing some. Of 120,000 to 150,000 clones listed, over 60% are singletons. The sequenced sample was PBMCs. The receptors here all came from a female donor in good health and CMV-seronegative.

V gene TRBV6-1 combines with J gene TRBJ2-2; TRBD2 aligns across 7 bases. Germline CDR1 reads MNHNS; CDR2 reads SASEGT. V was clipped by 6 bases and J by 6 bases; unmatched bases: 7. This CDR3 has 14 residues. Here the CDR3 DNA reads TGTGCCAGCAGGGCATGGGGGGGGTCCGGGGAGCTGTTTTTT. It encodes CASRAWGGSGELFF.

This clone has just one count. Distinct nucleotide sequences in the sample also encode this CDR3. The V and J genes are TRBV9 and TRBJ2-5, with 7 nucleotides matching TRBD2. The CDR3 is 15 residues long. CDR1 and CDR2 from the germline V gene are SGDLS and YYNGEE. V dropped 0 bases and J dropped 4; count of bases not matched to a gene: 6. As DNA, the CDR3 is TGTGCCAGCAGCGTAGACCCTAGCGGCCGAGAGACCCAGTACTTC. This codes for CASSVDPSGRETQYF.

This clone came up once. V gene TRBV10-3 combines with J gene TRBJ2-7, with D tentatively TRBD1 (6 bases). The germline V gene encodes CDR1 ENHRY and CDR2 SYGVKD. Trimming removed 6 bases from V and 4 bases from J, with 16 bases in between. The CDR3 length is 14 residues. The CDR3 DNA sequence: TGTGCCATCAGGCGACAGGCGTCAGGTTACGAGCAGTACTTC. Translation gives CAIRRQASGYEQYF.

The rearrangement joins TRBV7-9 to TRBJ1-2, with D possibly TRBD1 on 5 matching bases. V lost 5 bases and J lost 2, with 9 bases in between. The CDR3 has 13 amino acids. Germline CDR1 is SEHNR and CDR2 is FQNEAQ (reference sequence). The CDR3 nucleotides read TGTGCCAGCAGCCTCCGACAGAACTATGGCTACACCTTC. Residues: CASSLRQNYGYTF.

A remark on this clone: The same CDR3 can be traced to other DNA sequences in this sample. The chain carries TRBV2 and TRBJ2-7; tentatively, D is TRBD1 (5 bases). Germline V gives CDR1 SNHLY, CDR2 FYNNEI. The CDR3 sequence is 12 residues long. Between the trimmed V and J ends, which lost 6 bases and 4 bases, there was a span of 10 bases. In DNA, the CDR3 is TGTGCCAGCAGCCGAGACAGTTACGAGCAGTACTTC. Translating gives CASSRDSYEQYF.

This clone has a single count. The chain joins TRBV7-2 to TRBJ2-7, with 9 bases fitting TRBD1. Losses at the gene ends were 5 bases for V and 2 bases for J; bases not matched to a gene: 4. Germline-derived CDR1 and CDR2 are SGHTA and FQGNSA. This CDR3 contains 14 residues. The CDR3 sequence: CASSPGTGPYEQYF. The CDR3 DNA reads as TGTGCCAGCAGCCCCGGGACAGGGCCCTACGAGCAGTACTTC.

This clone has only a few counts. The chain has TRBV19 and TRBJ1-3, with a weak D call TRBD1 (6 bases). This CDR3 has 16 amino acids. V lost 3 bases and J lost 2, with 14 bases in between. CDR1 is LNHDA, CDR2 SQIVND, per germline (reference sequence). The CDR3: CASSIGGAGTGNTIYF. The CDR3 DNA is TGTGCCAGTAGTATCGGGGGGGCCGGTACTGGAAACACCATATATTTT.

The CDR3 loop reads CASSPKGQGGTDTQYF. The CDR3 DNA reads TGTGCCAGCTCACCTAAAGGACAGGGAGGCACAGATACGCAGTATTTT. The rearrangement uses TRBV18 and TRBJ2-3; TRBD1 matches 8 bases. Germline values: CDR1 KGHSH, CDR2 LQKENI. V lost 3 bases, J lost 1 base, and 6 bases stayed unmatched. The CDR3 runs to 16 residues.

The chain links TRBV2 to TRBJ2-5, with 7 bases fitting TRBD2. There are 14 residues in the CDR3. The germline gives CDR1 SNHLY, CDR2 FYNNEI. Trimming cost V 4 bases and J 5 bases; bases outside gene matches: 7. This chain's CDR3 is CASSVAGDVETQYF. For the CDR3, the DNA is TGTGCCAGCAGTGTTGCGGGAGATGTTGAGACCCAGTACTTC.

The rearrangement joins TRBV19 to TRBJ1-1; D is perhaps TRBD1 (6 bases). V was shortened by 1 base and J by 7 bases, with 16 bases between the two germline ends. This CDR3 is built from 15 residues. Germline CDR1 is LNHDA and CDR2 is SQIVND (reference sequence). This CDR3 reads CASSIGDTIWGEAFF. The CDR3 DNA sequence: TGTGCCAGTAGTATAGGGGACACCATTTGGGGTGAAGCTTTCTTT. Full variable domain (outside the CDR3, taken from reference TRBV19 and TRBJ1-1): DGGITQSPKYLFRKEGQNVTLSCEQNLNHDAMYWYRQDPGQGLRLIYYSQIVNDFQKGDIAEGYSVSREKKESFPLTVTSAQKNPTAFYLCASSIGDTIWGEAFFGQGTRLTVV.

This clone was counted only a few times. V and J are TRBV18 and TRBJ1-2; the D is unclear. Trimming left V 2 bases short and J 6 bases short, with 10 bases between. This CDR3 is built from 13 residues. CDR1 and CDR2 from the germline V gene are KGHSH and LQKENI. The CDR3 loop is CASSPTQEDGYTF. The CDR3, as DNA: TGTGCCAGCTCACCAACCCAGGAGGATGGCTACACCTTC.

This chain links TRBV30 with TRBJ1-1; D gene uncertain. The CDR3 length is 13 residues. With 5 bases removed from V and 1 base from J, the gap between germline ends came to 11 bases. Per the germline V gene, CDR1 is GTSNPN and CDR2 is SVGIG (reference sequence). CDR3 sequence reads: CAWALLGNTEAFF. The DNA for the CDR3 is TGTGCCTGGGCCCTACTAGGGAACACTGAAGCTTTCTTT.

The rearrangement links TRBV28 to TRBJ2-1; 10 nucleotides line up with TRBD2. V dropped 3 bases and J dropped 6; count of bases not matched to a gene: 8. The germline gives CDR1 MDHEN, CDR2 SYDVKM. The CDR3 is 16 residues long. The CDR3 DNA reads TGTGCCAGCAGTTTCCCGGCTAGCGGGAGTTTCAATGAGCAGTTCTTC. Translating it yields CASSFPASGSFNEQFF. Filled out from reference TRBV28 and TRBJ2-1, the complete variable domain reads DVKVTQSSRYLVKRTGEKVFLECVQDMDHENMFWYRQDPGLGLRLIYFSYDVKMKEKGDIPEGYSVSREKKERFSLILESASTNQTSMYLCASSFPASGSFNEQFFGPGTRLTVL.

The sample holds a few counts of this clone. The chain recombines TRBV9 with TRBJ2-2; 8 nucleotides match TRBD2. The germline V gene has CDR1 SGDLS and CDR2 YYNGEE. CDR3 length: 14 amino acids. V trimming: 9 bases; J trimming: 4 bases; junction bases outside the gene matches: 8. CDR3 in amino acids: CATGGGPPTGELFF. CDR3 sequence (DNA): TGTGCCACCGGCGGGGGGCCCCCCACCGGGGAGCTGTTTTTT.

This rearrangement joins TRBV7-3 to TRBJ2-1; D not certain. This CDR3 spans 16 amino acids. Trimming shortened V by 4 bases and J by 0 bases, and 13 bases separated the two germline ends. Germline lookup yields CDR1 SGHTA and CDR2 FQGTGA. CDR3 protein: CASSSLRRLSYNEQFF. Here the CDR3 DNA reads TGTGCCAGCAGCTCCCTCCGGCGGCTCTCCTACAATGAGCAGTTCTTC.

V gene TRBV9 combines with J gene TRBJ2-7; 9 positions agree with TRBD1. The CDR3 contains 14 residues. The germline gives CDR1 SGDLS, CDR2 YYNGEE. After removal of 2 bases from V and 5 bases from J, the junction contained 5 bases not matched to a gene. The chain's CDR3 is CASSVRDRANEQYF. The CDR3 nucleotides read TGTGCCAGCAGCGTCCGGGACAGGGCCAACGAGCAGTACTTC.

The chain joins TRBV7-2 to TRBJ1-2; no definite D call. Germline loops: CDR1 SGHTA, CDR2 FQGNSA. Trimming took 5 bases from V and 6 from J, leaving 13 bases between them. This CDR3 comprises 13 residues. The CDR3, as DNA: TGTGCCAGCAGCCCGAGGCCGGTAGATGGCTACACCTTC. It yields the protein CASSPRPVDGYTF.

This sequence joins TRBV19 and TRBJ1-1, with a tentative D call TRBD1 (5 bases). With 6 bases removed from V and 5 bases from J, the gap between germline ends came to 19 bases. This CDR3 is built from 15 residues. Germline V CDR1 and CDR2: LNHDA, SQIVND (reference sequence). This CDR3 is CASSSGIDGGTEAFF. Here the CDR3 DNA reads TGTGCCAGTAGCTCCGGGATCGATGGGGGGACTGAAGCTTTCTTT.

The V call is TRBV10-3, the J call TRBJ2-6; TRBD2 is a possible D gene (5 bases). This CDR3 spans 14 amino acids. Trimming removed 8 bases from V and 3 bases from J, with 11 bases in between. The V gene's germline CDR1 is ENHRY and CDR2 SYGVKD. The CDR3 region has the DNA TGTGCCATCGCCCGGGAAAGTGGGGCCAACGTCCTGACTTTC. It translates to CAIARESGANVLTF.

The chain employs TRBV2 and TRBJ1-1; D call uncertain. This CDR3 region has 13 residues. Germline CDR1 reads SNHLY; CDR2 reads FYNNEI. Trimming cost V 5 bases and J 4 bases, with 11 bases left between them. The CDR3 protein is CASSREGGTEAFF. In DNA form, the CDR3 reads TGTGCCAGCAGTCGGGAGGGCGGCACTGAAGCTTTCTTT.